The present T cell receptor beta chain was sequenced within a study of blood T cell repertoires in COVID-19. At the level of the study: Sites across the United States, Italy and Spain contributed samples from acute and convalescent COVID-19. T cells, B-cell-depleted T cells, or PBMCs provided the cDNA or gDNA that served as material.

This CDR3 is built from 15 residues. From germline, CDR1 is SGHRS and CDR2 YFSETQ. V dropped 4 bases and J dropped 0 bases, with 8 bases sitting between them. Per the original methods: Amplifying reference gene primers gave estimates of nucleated cell counts. Measured with immunoSEQ multiplex PCR; TCRdb has only the in-frame clones, and not every one. V and J calls and clone size are those listed in that table; D and trimming were worked out from the DNA. The sample has around 140,000 clones, about nine tenths seen once. Material for sequencing was peripheral blood. The clonotype was recovered from a human donor in a cohort sampled during active COVID-19. The chain links TRBV5-1 to TRBJ2-6; D uncertain. This CDR3 reads CASSTYLSGANVLTF. The CDR3 DNA reads TGCGCCAGCAGCACTTACCTCTCTGGGGCCAACGTCCTGACTTTC. Drawing the rest from reference TRBV5-1 and TRBJ2-6, the complete variable domain is KAGVTQTPRYLIKTRGQQVTLSCSPISGHRSVSWYQQTPGQGLQFLFEYFSETQRNKGNFPGRFSGRQFSNSRSEMNVSTLELGDSALYLCASSTYLSGANVLTFGAGSRLTVL.